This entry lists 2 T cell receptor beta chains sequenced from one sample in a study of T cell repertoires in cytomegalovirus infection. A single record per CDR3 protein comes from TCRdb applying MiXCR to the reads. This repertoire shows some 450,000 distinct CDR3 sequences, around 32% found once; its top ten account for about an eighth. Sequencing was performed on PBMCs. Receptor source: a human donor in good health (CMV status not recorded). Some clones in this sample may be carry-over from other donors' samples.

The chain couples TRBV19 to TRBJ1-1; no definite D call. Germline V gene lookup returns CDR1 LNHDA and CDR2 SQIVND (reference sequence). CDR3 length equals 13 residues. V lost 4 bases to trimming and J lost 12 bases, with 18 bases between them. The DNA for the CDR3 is TGTGCCAGTAGTACCAGTGGCGCGTGGAAGTCTTTCTTT. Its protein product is CASSTSGAWKSFF.

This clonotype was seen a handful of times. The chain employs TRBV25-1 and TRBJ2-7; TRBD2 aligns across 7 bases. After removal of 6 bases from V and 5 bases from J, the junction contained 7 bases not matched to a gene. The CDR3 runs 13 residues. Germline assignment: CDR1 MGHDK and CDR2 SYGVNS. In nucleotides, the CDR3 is TGTGCCAGCAGGAGAGGGCTAGCGGACGAGCAGTACTTC. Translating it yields CASRRGLADEQYF.